The 15 T cell receptor beta chains reported below all come from one sample, sequenced in a study of CD4+ T cells in melanoma. Measured with immunoSEQ multiplex PCR; TCRdb has only the in-frame clones, and not every one. The sample includes 13,000 to 15,000 clones, about three fifths seen only once; the top ten take about 15%. The sequenced sample consisted of cells from a culture (not recorded whether cultured in vitro). The source of these receptors is a human donor with melanoma.

The chain is built from TRBV4-1 and TRBJ1-1; D unresolved. The CDR3 extends over 13 amino acids. V was cut by 3 bases and J by 6 bases, with 11 bases left in between. Germline CDR1 reads MGHRA; CDR2 reads YSYEKL. The CDR3 is CASSHLVRPEAFF. The CDR3 bases are TGCGCCAGCAGCCACCTAGTAAGACCTGAAGCTTTCTTT.

This clone appeared a few times. The J gene is TRBJ2-5, the V gene TRBV19; 9 positions agree with TRBD1. The CDR3 contains 16 residues. Germline V gene lookup returns CDR1 LNHDA and CDR2 SQIVND (reference sequence). Germline trimming cut 1 base from V and 5 bases from J; bases unmatched to any gene: 8. CDR3 DNA sequence: TGTGCCAGTAGTATAGTAACAGGGGGCGGGTTGGAGACCCAGTACTTC. Translation: CASSIVTGGGLETQYF.

The rearrangement links TRBV7-2 to TRBJ1-3; perhaps TRBD1 as D (5 bases). Germline CDR1 is SGHTA and CDR2 is FQGNSA. The CDR3 is 16 residues long. Trimming stripped 5 bases from V and 0 bases from J, with 14 bases between. CDR3 residues: CASSLGPLSSGNTIYF. CDR3 nucleotide sequence: TGTGCCAGCAGCCTGGGACCCTTGAGCTCTGGAAACACCATATATTTT.

Of note for this clone: Germline is not matched at one junction end, which may reflect a read error. The V gene is TRBV30, the J gene TRBJ2-1; maybe TRBD1 (6 bases). The germline CDR1 and CDR2 sequences are GTSNPN and SVGIG (reference sequence). The CDR3 is 14 amino acids. The CDR3 DNA sequence: TGTGCCTGGTCCCCGGGACAAACCTACAGTGAGCAGTTCTTC. Translation gives CAWSPGQTYSEQFF.

The rearrangement joins TRBV18 to TRBJ2-1; the D call may be TRBD1 or TRBD2 (5 bases each). This CDR3 contains 13 residues. V was trimmed by 4 bases and J by 2 bases, leaving 6 bases between them. Germline V CDR1 and CDR2: KGHSH, LQKENI. This CDR3 reads CASSLGAYNEQFF. The DNA for the CDR3 is TGTGCCAGCTCACTGGGGGCCTACAATGAGCAGTTCTTC. The full variable domain, in which reference TRBV18 and TRBJ2-1 provide the parts outside the CDR3, is NAGVMQNPRHLVRRRGQEARLRCSPMKGHSHVYWYRQLPEEGLKFMVYLQKENIIDESGMPKERFSAEFPKEGPSILRIQQVVRGDSAAYFCASSLGAYNEQFFGPGTRLTVL.

The gene calls are TRBV15 and TRBJ2-7; D is possibly TRBD1 (5 bases). CDR1 and CDR2 from the germline V gene are LNHNV and YYDKDF (reference sequence). The CDR3 is 14 amino acids. The V gene lost 4 bases and the J gene lost 3 bases, with 13 bases spanning the gap. The CDR3, as DNA: TGTGCCACCAGCACGTCAGGTAGGGGCTACGAGCAGTACTTC. Its translation is CATSTSGRGYEQYF.

The chain combines TRBV6-5 with TRBJ1-2, with D uncertain. V lost 8 bases to trimming and J lost 4 bases, with 11 bases between them. The length of the CDR3 is 12 residues. CDR1 and CDR2 (germline): MNHEY, SVGAGI. The CDR3 protein is CASFGGSYGYTF. In DNA form, the CDR3 reads TGTGCCAGCTTCGGCGGGTCCTATGGCTACACCTTC.

This clone has more than one count but fewer than ten. The chain carries TRBV6-5 and TRBJ2-2; weak D call: TRBD1 (6 bases). The CDR3 is made up of 14 amino acids. Germline V gene lookup returns CDR1 MNHEY and CDR2 SVGAGI. Trimming pared 0 bases from V and 5 bases from J, leaving 7 bases between. CDR3 amino acids: CASSYSRGTGELFF. In nucleotides, the CDR3 is TGTGCCAGCAGTTACTCGAGGGGGACCGGGGAGCTGTTTTTT.

The chain uses TRBV11-2 and TRBJ2-5; no clear D. The CDR3 spans 14 residues. Looked up from germline, CDR1 is SGHAT and CDR2 is FQNNGV. Trimming cost V 4 bases and J 2 bases, with 11 bases left between them. The CDR3 loop reads CASSSSATQETQYF. CDR3 sequence (DNA): TGTGCCAGCAGCTCATCCGCTACGCAAGAGACCCAGTACTTC. The full variable domain, rest sourced from reference TRBV11-2 and TRBJ2-5, is EAGVAQSPRYKIIEKRQSVAFWCNPISGHATLYWYQQILGQGPKLLIQFQNNGVVDDSQLPKDRFSAERLKGVDSTLKIQPAKLEDSAVYLCASSSSATQETQYFGPGTRLLVL.

This clone was recorded once. The genes are TRBV9 and TRBJ2-5; 7 bases line up with TRBD2. The CDR3 has 17 residues. Germline CDR1 and CDR2: SGDLS and YYNGEE. J lost 0 bases, V lost 2 bases, and 10 bases had no gene match. CDR3 bases: TGTGCCAGCAGCGTTCACGGGACTACAACGTACCAAGAGACCCAGTACTTC. It translates to CASSVHGTTTYQETQYF. The full variable domain, in which reference TRBV9 and TRBJ2-5 provide the parts outside the CDR3, is DSGVTQTPKHLITATGQRVTLRCSPRSGDLSVYWYQQSLDQGLQFLIQYYNGEERAKGNILERFSAQQFPDLHSELNLSSLELGDSALYFCASSVHGTTTYQETQYFGPGTRLLVL.

The V call is TRBV4-1, the J call TRBJ1-6; D remains ambiguous. Germline V gene data show CDR1 as MGHRA and CDR2 as YSYEKL. This CDR3 spans 17 amino acids. The germline V and J ends were trimmed by 0 bases and 0 bases, with 9 bases remaining between them. CDR3 sequence: CASSQDQRSSYNSPLHF. Here the CDR3 DNA reads TGCGCCAGCAGCCAAGATCAGAGAAGCTCCTATAATTCACCCCTCCACTTT.

The rearrangement links TRBV5-1 to TRBJ2-7; D unclear. The V end lost 0 bases, the J end lost 0 bases, and 7 bases lay between the germline ends. The CDR3 is 14 residues long. Germline CDR1 reads SGHRS; CDR2 reads YFSETQ. The CDR3 bases are TGCGCCAGCAGCTTGGACCCCAGCTCCTACGAGCAGTACTTC. Protein product: CASSLDPSSYEQYF.

This clone appeared once. The DNA of the CDR3 is TGCGCCAGCAGCTTGGAGGGTCCCTCTGGAAACACCATATATTTT. Its translation: CASSLEGPSGNTIYF. This sequence joins TRBV5-1 and TRBJ1-3; D call uncertain. Trimming pared 0 bases from V and 0 bases from J, leaving 7 bases between. This CDR3 is 15 amino acids long. Germline V gene data show CDR1 as SGHRS and CDR2 as YFSETQ. The full variable domain, its missing parts supplied by reference TRBV5-1 and TRBJ1-3, is KAGVTQTPRYLIKTRGQQVTLSCSPISGHRSVSWYQQTPGQGLQFLFEYFSETQRNKGNFPGRFSGRQFSNSRSEMNVSTLELGDSALYLCASSLEGPSGNTIYFGEGSWLTVV.

This clone turned up a few times. The J gene is TRBJ2-7, the V gene TRBV27; TRBD1 matches 8 bases. Germline values: CDR1 MNHEY, CDR2 SMNVEV (reference sequence). The CDR3 has 13 amino acids. Germline trimming cut 5 bases from V and 12 bases from J; bases unmatched to any gene: 12. CDR3 DNA sequence: TGTGCCAGCAGTCCCGGACAGGGTGTTAGTCGGTACTTC. It codes for CASSPGQGVSRYF.

This clone was observed a handful of times. The chain couples TRBV30 to TRBJ1-6, with D unclear. V dropped 0 bases and J dropped 8 bases, with 11 bases sitting between them. Germline V gene data show CDR1 as GTSNPN and CDR2 as SVGIG (reference sequence). The length of the CDR3 is 14 residues. CDR3 coding DNA: TGTGCCTGGAGTGTCGGGTGGACGGATTCACCCCTCCACTTT. Translating it yields CAWSVGWTDSPLHF.